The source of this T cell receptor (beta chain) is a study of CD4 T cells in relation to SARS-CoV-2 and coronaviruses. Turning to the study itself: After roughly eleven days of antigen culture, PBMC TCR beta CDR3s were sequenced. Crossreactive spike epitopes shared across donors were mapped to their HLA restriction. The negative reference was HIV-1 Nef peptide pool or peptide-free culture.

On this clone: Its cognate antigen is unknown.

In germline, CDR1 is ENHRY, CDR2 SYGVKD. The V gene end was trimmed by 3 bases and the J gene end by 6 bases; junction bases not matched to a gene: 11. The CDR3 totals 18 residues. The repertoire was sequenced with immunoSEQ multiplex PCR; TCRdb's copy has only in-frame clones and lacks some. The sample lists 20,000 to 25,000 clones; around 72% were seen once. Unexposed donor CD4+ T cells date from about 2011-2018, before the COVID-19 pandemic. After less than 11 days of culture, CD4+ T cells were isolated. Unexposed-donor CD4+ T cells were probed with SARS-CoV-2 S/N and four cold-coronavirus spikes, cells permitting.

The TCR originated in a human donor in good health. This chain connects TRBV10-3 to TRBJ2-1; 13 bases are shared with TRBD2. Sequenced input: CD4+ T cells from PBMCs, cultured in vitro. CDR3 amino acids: CAISEGGTSGKRGNEQFF. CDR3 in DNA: TGTGCCATCAGTGAAGGTGGGACTAGCGGGAAACGGGGCAATGAGCAGTTCTTC.